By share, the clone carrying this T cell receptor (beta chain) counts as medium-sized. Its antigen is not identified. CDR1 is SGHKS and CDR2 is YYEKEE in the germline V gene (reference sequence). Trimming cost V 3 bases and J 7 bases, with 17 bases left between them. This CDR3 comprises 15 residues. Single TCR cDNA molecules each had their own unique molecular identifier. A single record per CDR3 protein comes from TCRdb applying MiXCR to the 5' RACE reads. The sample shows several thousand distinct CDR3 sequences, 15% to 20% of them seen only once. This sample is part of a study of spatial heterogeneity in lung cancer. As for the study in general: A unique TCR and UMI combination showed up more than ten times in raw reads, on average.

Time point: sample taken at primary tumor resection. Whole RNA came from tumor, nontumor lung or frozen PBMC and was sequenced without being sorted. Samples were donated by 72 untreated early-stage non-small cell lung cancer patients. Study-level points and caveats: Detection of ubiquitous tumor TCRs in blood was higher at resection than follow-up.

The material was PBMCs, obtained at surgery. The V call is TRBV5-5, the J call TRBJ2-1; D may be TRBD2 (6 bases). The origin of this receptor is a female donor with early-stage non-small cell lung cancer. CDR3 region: CASSSTPFGGNEQFF. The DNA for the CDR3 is TGTGCCAGCAGCTCGACTCCGTTTGGGGGGAATGAGCAGTTCTTC. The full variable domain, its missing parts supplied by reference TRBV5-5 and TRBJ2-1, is DAGVTQSPTHLIKTRGQQVTLRCSPISGHKSVSWYQQVLGQGPQFIFQYYEKEERGRGNFPDRFSARQFPNYSSELNVNALLLGDSALYLCASSSTPFGGNEQFFGPGTRLTVL.